This is a list of T cell receptor beta chains from one sample in a study of regulatory T cells in long-lasting Graves disease. TCRdb ran MiXCR on the multiplex PCR reads and lists one entry per CDR3 protein. The sample includes roughly 420,000 distinct CDR3 sequences, around 15% of them seen just once. The same sample was also used in a study of T cells in Graves' hyperthyroidism and ophthalmopathy.

The sample here was peripheral blood mononuclear cells (PBMCs), taken at new diagnosis, from a patient treated with antithyroid drugs. All receptors come from a woman in her forties or fifties with Graves disease. The CDR3 runs from the conserved cysteine through the conserved F or W. D genes are given only for firm matches. Size tells how often a clone was seen (once, few, many) or the class of an expanded clone, and some rows leave it out.

j_call v_call d_call clone_size cdr3_nt cdr3_aa
TRBJ2-7 TRBV28 NA many TGTGCCAGCAGTTTTTATGGCGGGAAGGACGAGCAGTACTTC CASSFYGGKDEQYF
TRBJ1-1 TRBV7-2 NA many TGTGCCAGCAGCTTACCATGGGCGAGTGCTGAAGCTTTCTTT CASSLPWASAEAFF
TRBJ2-3 TRBV19 TRBD2 once TGTGCCAGTAGTATGTTGGGGAGGGTTACGACAGATACGCAGTATTTT CASSMLGRVTTDTQYF
TRBJ2-3 TRBV12-3/TRBV12-4 TRBD2 many TGTGCCAGCAGTTTAGGGGTGGAGCGGGAGCCTTTCCTCACAGATACGCAGTATTTT CASSLGVEREPFLTDTQYF
TRBJ2-3 TRBV18 NA many TGTGCCAGCTCACCTTCCGCAGATACGCAGTATTTT CASSPSADTQYF
TRBJ2-3 TRBV20-1 TRBD2 few TGCAGTGCTAGAGATCTCCCAGCGGGAGTCTTAATCACAGATACGCAGTATTTT CSARDLPAGVLITDTQYF
TRBJ1-2 TRBV3-1 NA NA TGTGCCAGCAGCCAAGACCGGGGGGCCCTAAGCTATGGCTACACCTTC CASSQDRGALSYGYTF
TRBJ1-4 TRBV4-2 TRBD1 NA TGTGCCAGCAGCCCGCGAACAGGGGGCCTAACTAATGAAAAACTGTTTTTT CASSPRTGGLTNEKLFF
TRBJ2-7 TRBV28 NA many TGTGCCAGCAGTTTAGGGTCCGGGATCAGCTCCTACGAGCAGTACTTC CASSLGSGISSYEQYF
TRBJ1-3 TRBV20-1 NA many TGCAGTGCCTTGGCCAGAGAATCTGGAAACACCATATATTTT CSALARESGNTIYF
TRBJ1-1 TRBV28 NA many TGTGCCAGCAGTTTCTACAGAATGAACACTGAAGCTTTCTTT CASSFYRMNTEAFF
TRBJ1-5 TRBV19 NA NA TGTGCCAGTAGCCTCGAGAGGGTGGGCAATCAGCCCCAGCATTTT CASSLERVGNQPQHF
TRBJ1-6 TRBV2 NA many TGTGCCAGCAGTGTCCGGGACGGCGATAATTCACCCCTCCACTTT CASSVRDGDNSPLHF
TRBJ2-1 TRBV18 NA many TGTGCCAGCTCACGGTTGTCAGGAGATAATGAGCAGTTCTTC CASSRLSGDNEQFF
TRBJ2-7 TRBV27 TRBD1 many TGTGCCAGCAGGGCTACAGGGGGAGGCTACGAGCAGTACTTC CASRATGGGYEQYF